This T cell receptor (beta chain) was found in a study of molecular identifiers for immune sequencing clone quantification. At the level of the study: Replicate experiments took RNA from about 20,000 or 100,000 naive CD8 cells, divided it five ways and sequenced four.

V dropped 7 bases and J dropped 5; count of bases not matched to a gene: 3. In germline, CDR1 is KGHDR, CDR2 SFDVKD. This CDR3 is 12 amino acids long. Sorted naive CD8 T cells were those defined as CD8+CD4-CCR7+CD45RA+. A note on this clonotype: It may be a read error: a sequence one base away is much more abundant.

Methods described previously were used for bulk TCR libraries, and listed TCR primers were applied. One entry per CDR3 protein, called by TCRdb with MiXCR from the PCR reads. This table holds about 640,000 distinct CDR3 sequences, 20% found once. The chain uses TRBV24-1 and TRBJ2-7; 8 bases are a match to TRBD1. This TCR derives from a human donor in good health. Some libraries in this study had Jurkat cell RNA spiked in. Sequencing input: naive CD8+ T cells from blood, with Jurkat cell RNA spiked in. Specified subset: FACS-sorted CD8+CD4-CCR7+CD45RA+ naive T cells. CDR3 sequence reads: CATSSGGHEQYF. The CDR3, as DNA: TGTGCCACCAGCTCAGGGGGCCACGAGCAGTACTTC.